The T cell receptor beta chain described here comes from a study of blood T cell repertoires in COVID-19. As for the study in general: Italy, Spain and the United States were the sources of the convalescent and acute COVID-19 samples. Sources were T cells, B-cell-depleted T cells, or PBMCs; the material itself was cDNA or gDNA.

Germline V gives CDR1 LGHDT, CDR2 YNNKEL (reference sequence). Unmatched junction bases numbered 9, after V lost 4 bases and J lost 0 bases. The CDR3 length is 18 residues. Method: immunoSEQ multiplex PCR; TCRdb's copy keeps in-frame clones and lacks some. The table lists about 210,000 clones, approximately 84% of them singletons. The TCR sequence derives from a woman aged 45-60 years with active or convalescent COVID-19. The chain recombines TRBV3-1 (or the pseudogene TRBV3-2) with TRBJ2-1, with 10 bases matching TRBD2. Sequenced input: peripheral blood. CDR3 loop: CASSRASGGPSSYNEQFF. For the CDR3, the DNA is TGTGCCAGCAGCCGGGCTAGCGGGGGCCCGAGCTCCTACAATGAGCAGTTCTTC.